These 15 T cell receptor beta chains share one sample of origin, sequenced in a study of blood T cells in healthy people across ages. Primers used in a second PCR of roughly 6 to 11 cycles were a sample-barcoded 5' primer and a J-beta primer mix. TCRdb passed the 5' RACE reads through MiXCR, listing each CDR3 protein once. The sample yields fewer than 1.5 million distinct CDR3 sequences, 42% seen once. Sequencing was performed on blood. Every receptor here comes from a woman under 30 in good health.

The genes are TRBV27 and TRBJ2-3, with D maybe TRBD2 (5 bases). V was shortened by 8 bases and J by 0 bases, with 9 bases between the two germline ends. This CDR3 is 13 amino acids long. Germline values: CDR1 MNHEY, CDR2 SMNVEV (reference sequence). The CDR3 loop is CASLGVSTDTQYF. CDR3 DNA: TGTGCCAGCCTCGGGGTCAGCACAGATACGCAGTATTTT.

This clonotype appeared a few times. This chain uses TRBV20-1 with TRBJ2-5; D is undetermined. The DNA end is a closer match to TRBJ2-7, so the J assignment may be wrong. The CDR3 covers 12 residues. The germline CDR1 and CDR2 sequences are DFQATT and SNEGSKA (reference sequence). The CDR3 DNA reads as TGCAGTGCTTCACAGAGAACCTACGAGCAGTACTTC. Protein sequence: CSASQRTYEQYF.

The CDR3 here is CASSYGTLAGGEQFF. CDR3 sequence (DNA): TGTGCCAGCAGTTACGGGACCCTAGCTGGAGGTGAGCAGTTCTTC. The rearrangement uses TRBV6-6 and TRBJ2-1, with D tentatively TRBD1 or TRBD2 (5 bases each). CDR3 length: 15 amino acids. Trimming removed 2 bases at V and 9 bases at J, with 17 bases between. Germline-derived CDR1 and CDR2 are MNHNY and SVGAGI (reference sequence).

The chain employs TRBV6-6 and TRBJ2-7; 9 bases are a match to TRBD1. The CDR3 runs to 14 residues. Germline V gives CDR1 MNHNY, CDR2 SVGAGI (reference sequence). V dropped 8 bases and J dropped 4; count of bases not matched to a gene: 9. CDR3 sequence reads: CASQQGAGDYEQYF. CDR3 bases: TGTGCCAGCCAACAGGGGGCCGGAGATTACGAGCAGTACTTC.

J is TRBJ2-5 and V is TRBV29-1, with 9 nucleotides matching TRBD1. The J call is doubtful: the DNA matches TRBJ2-7 better. This CDR3 has 12 residues. CDR1 is SQVTM, CDR2 ANQGSEA, per germline. The CDR3 protein is CSVVDRGYEQYF. CDR3 DNA sequence: TGCAGCGTTGTAGACAGGGGGTACGAGCAGTACTTC.

As regards this clonotype: A clone one base away is much larger, so this may be a read error. The V gene is TRBV12-3 or TRBV12-4, the J gene TRBJ1-5; no clear D gene. The CDR3 loop spans 11 amino acids. CDR3 protein: CANSLLQPQHF. The DNA for the CDR3 is TGTGCCAACAGTTTACTTCAGCCCCAGCATTTT.

This clonotype was observed a handful of times. The genes are TRBV5-6 and TRBJ1-6; D is unresolved. V lost 0 bases to trimming and J lost 5 bases, with 3 bases between them. The CDR3 runs 13 residues. Per the germline V gene, CDR1 is SGHDT and CDR2 is YYEEEE. The CDR3: CASSLDHNSPLHF. For the CDR3, the DNA is TGTGCCAGCAGCTTGGACCATAATTCACCCCTCCACTTT.

This clonotype showed up just a few times. The chain links TRBV6-6 to TRBJ2-4; TRBD1 might be the D (6 bases). CDR1 is MNHNY and CDR2 is SVGAGI in the germline V gene (reference sequence). Trimming took 2 bases from V and 3 from J, leaving 11 bases between them. The CDR3 covers 15 residues. The CDR3 DNA follows: TGTGCCAGCAGTTACCGAGAGGGGGTCAAAAACATTCAGTACTTC. It codes for CASSYREGVKNIQYF.

The chain couples TRBV5-1 to TRBJ2-7, with D perhaps matching TRBD1 or TRBD2 (5 bases each). Judging by the DNA end, TRBJ2-5 fits better; the J call may be wrong. The germline CDR1 and CDR2 sequences are SGHRS and YFSETQ. This CDR3 region has 13 residues. The CDR3 DNA is TGCGCCAGCGGAGGAAGACAGCAAGAGACCCAGTACTTC. Its translation is CASGGRQQETQYF.

This clonotype was seen a few times. Here the CDR3 DNA reads TGTGCCAGCAGCCTAACCCCTACGGTGAGCTATGGCTACACCTTC. Amino acid sequence: CASSLTPTVSYGYTF. V and J are TRBV12-3 or TRBV12-4 and TRBJ1-2; D gene ambiguous. This CDR3 contains 15 residues. Trimming left V 6 bases short and J 4 bases short, with 18 bases between.

V gene TRBV5-1 combines with J gene TRBJ2-6; 11 bases match TRBD2. Germline V gives CDR1 SGHRS, CDR2 YFSETQ. Trimming removed 4 bases from V and 0 bases from J; junction bases left unmatched: 6. CDR3 length equals 18 residues. CDR3 coding DNA: TGCGCCAGCAGCGAGACTAGCGGGGTTAGCTCTGGGGCCAACGTCCTGACTTTC. The encoded protein is CASSETSGVSSGANVLTF.

The CDR3 protein is CASSPTTSGGLAGSGETQYF. DNA for the CDR3: TGTGCCAGCAGTCCTACTACTTCAGGAGGACTAGCGGGATCGGGGGAGACCCAGTACTTC. V and J are TRBV12-3 or TRBV12-4 and TRBJ2-5; 12 nucleotides match TRBD2. This CDR3 has 20 residues. With V trimmed by 5 bases and J by 5 bases, 21 bases remained unmatched.

This clonotype was found a few times. V and J are TRBV20-1 and TRBJ2-1; tentatively, D is TRBD1 (7 bases). Trimming removed 6 bases from V and 3 bases from J, with 24 bases in between. This CDR3 spans 17 amino acids. Per the germline V gene, CDR1 is DFQATT and CDR2 is SNEGSKA (reference sequence). CDR3 amino acids: CSARKLSRDSNYNEQFF. In DNA form, the CDR3 reads TGCAGTGCCAGGAAGCTATCGCGGGACAGTAACTACAATGAGCAGTTCTTC.

This sequence joins TRBV14 and TRBJ2-1, with no clear D. The ends were cut back, 2 bases at V and 1 base at J, with 9 bases in the middle. Germline V gives CDR1 SGHDN, CDR2 FVKESK. The CDR3 loop spans 15 amino acids. Written as DNA, the CDR3 is TGTGCCAGCAGCCAAAAGCAGCAGTCCTACAATGAGCAGTTCTTC. Protein product: CASSQKQQSYNEQFF.

In this sample, this clonotype turned up a few times. The V gene is TRBV7-9, the J gene TRBJ2-3; no definite D call. Germline-derived CDR1 and CDR2 are SEHNR and FQNEAQ (reference sequence). Trimming shortened V by 5 bases and J by 2 bases, and 14 bases separated the two germline ends. The CDR3 length is 15 residues. As DNA, the CDR3 is TGTGCCAGCAGCCCGACCCCGGCTATCACAGATACGCAGTATTTT. It yields the protein CASSPTPAITDTQYF.